The clone carrying this T cell receptor beta chain was detected only a few times. This sample stems from a study of identical twins. Each CDR3 protein gets one entry after TCRdb re-called the 5' RACE reads with MiXCR. Among 1,800,000 or so distinct CDR3 sequences, under 35% were seen once, and the ten largest hold over 0.25%. This CDR3 is 13 amino acids long. J gave up 3 bases and V 5 bases, and 4 bases lay outside the gene matches. Germline V CDR1 and CDR2: DFQATT, SNEGSKA (reference sequence). This chain links TRBV20-1 with TRBJ1-1; TRBD1 agrees at 9 bases. Sample: cord blood. This TCR derives from a newborn girl in good health. CDR3 bases: TGCAGTGCTCACAGGGACAGGGACACTGAAGCTTTCTTT. Its protein product is CSAHRDRDTEAFF.